This TCR beta chain is from a study of cytomegalovirus exposure and HLA in healthy donors. Notes on this clone: Its specificity is unknown.

Primers for the PCR totalled 60 Vbeta and 13 Jbeta. Profiled with immunoSEQ multiplex PCR; TCRdb holds only in-frame clones, not every one. Of fewer than 300,000 clones listed, about four fifths are singletons. CDR1 WNHNN and CDR2 SYGVQD come from the germline V gene (reference sequence). V was cut by 4 bases and J by 6 bases, with 11 bases left in between. This CDR3 spans 13 amino acids. Study-wide findings and caveats: Across donors, presence/absence analyses took sequencing depth to be roughly uniform.

This chain links TRBV10-1 with TRBJ2-3; maybe TRBD2 (5 bases). Material: PBMCs. This clonotype was obtained from a girl aged 2-9 years in good health and CMV-seronegative. The CDR3 spells CASSVGVSDTQYF. Written as DNA, the CDR3 is TGCGCCAGCAGTGTGGGAGTGTCGGATACGCAGTATTTT.